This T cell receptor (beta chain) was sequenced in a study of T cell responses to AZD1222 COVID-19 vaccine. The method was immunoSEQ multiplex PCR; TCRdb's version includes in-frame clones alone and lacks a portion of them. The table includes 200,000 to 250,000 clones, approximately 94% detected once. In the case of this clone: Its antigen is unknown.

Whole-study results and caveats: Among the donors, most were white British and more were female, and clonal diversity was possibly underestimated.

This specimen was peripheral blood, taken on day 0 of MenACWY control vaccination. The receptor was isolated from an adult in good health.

CDR3 DNA sequence: TGTGCCAGCAGTTACAAACAGGGACTTGGCACTGAAGCTTTCTTT. It translates to CASSYKQGLGTEAFF. This chain joins TRBV6-5 and TRBJ1-1, with a tentative D call TRBD1 (6 bases). Germline V CDR1 and CDR2: MNHEY, SVGAGI. The CDR3 sequence is 15 residues long. V was cut by 2 bases and J by 4 bases, with 14 bases left in between.